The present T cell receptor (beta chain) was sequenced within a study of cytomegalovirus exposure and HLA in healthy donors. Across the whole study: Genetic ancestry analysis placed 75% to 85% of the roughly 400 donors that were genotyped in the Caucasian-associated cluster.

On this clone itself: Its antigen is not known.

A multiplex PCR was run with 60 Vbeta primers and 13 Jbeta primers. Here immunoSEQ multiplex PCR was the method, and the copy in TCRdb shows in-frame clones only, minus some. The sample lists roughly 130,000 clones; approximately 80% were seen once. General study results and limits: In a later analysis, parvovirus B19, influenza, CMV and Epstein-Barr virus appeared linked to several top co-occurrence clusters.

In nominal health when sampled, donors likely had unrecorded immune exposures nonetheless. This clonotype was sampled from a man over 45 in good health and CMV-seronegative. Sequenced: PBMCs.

CDR3 nucleotides: TGTGCCTGGAGTGGTTTACAGGGACGCAATCAGCCCCAGCATTTT. This encodes CAWSGLQGRNQPQHF. This sequence joins TRBV30 and TRBJ1-5; possible D gene TRBD1, 6 bases. V lost 1 base and J lost 2, with 12 bases in between. CDR3 length: 15 amino acids. From germline, CDR1 is GTSNPN and CDR2 SVGIG (reference sequence).